Presented here are 19 T cell receptor beta chains from one specimen sequenced in a study of human T cells and chemical hapten exposure. Noted time point: pre-sensitization, week 0. Specified treatment: therapeutic diphenylcyclopropenone sensitization with weekly scalp DPC. In TCRdb, the RACE reads were re-called with MiXCR into one record per CDR3 protein. The data contain over 85,000 distinct CDR3 sequences, 10% to 12% of them singletons. The material was whole blood, obtained in connection with sensitization to the hapten diphenylcyclopropenone (DPC). The receptors were sampled from a woman aged 55-75 years with alopecia areata. Some clones in this sample may be carry-over from other donors' samples.

The CDR3 region is CSARTGTPYEQYF. CDR3 coding DNA: TGCAGTGCTAGAACCGGGACCCCCTACGAGCAGTACTTC. This chain connects TRBV20-1 to TRBJ2-7, with D perhaps matching TRBD1 or TRBD2 (5 bases each). The CDR3 extends over 13 amino acids. CDR1 DFQATT and CDR2 SNEGSKA come from the germline V gene (reference sequence). Trimming removed 2 bases from V and 2 bases from J, with 10 bases in between.

This clonotype has a count of ten or more. The V and J genes are TRBV19 and TRBJ1-5; D remains ambiguous. The CDR3 extends over 16 amino acids. V was clipped by 3 bases and J by 0 bases, with 12 bases between them. Germline V gene lookup returns CDR1 LNHDA and CDR2 SQIVND (reference sequence). CDR3 DNA sequence: TGTGCCAGTAGTATTATGGTGGTCGTTAGCAATCAGCCCCAGCATTTT. As protein: CASSIMVVVSNQPQHF.

This clonotype came up many times. This rearrangement joins TRBV20-1 to TRBJ2-7; 8 nucleotides line up with TRBD1. The junction had 15 bases not matched to a gene; V was cut back by 4 bases and J by 7 bases. Germline loops: CDR1 DFQATT, CDR2 SNEGSKA (reference sequence). There are 15 residues in the CDR3. CDR3 sequence (DNA): TGCAGTGCTACACTTCCGGGACAGGACAAGGGGGAGCAGTACTTC. This codes for CSATLPGQDKGEQYF.

The table lists this clonotype with many counts. This chain uses TRBV5-1 with TRBJ2-6; D may be TRBD1 (5 bases). V was trimmed by 5 bases and J by 0 bases, leaving 15 bases between them. The CDR3 is made up of 17 amino acids. Germline values: CDR1 SGHRS, CDR2 YFSETQ. The CDR3 reads CASSLRQSDSGANVLTF. As DNA, the CDR3 is TGCGCCAGCAGTTTGCGACAGTCCGACTCTGGGGCCAACGTCCTGACTTTC.

This clonotype occurred many times. V usage is TRBV6-5 and J usage is TRBJ1-5; D perhaps matches TRBD1 (6 bases). Per the germline V gene, CDR1 is MNHEY and CDR2 is SVGAGI. The CDR3 is 15 residues long. The V end lost 5 bases, the J end lost 4 bases, and 15 bases lay between the germline ends. The chain's CDR3 is CASSRLGAVNQPQHF. CDR3 nucleotide sequence: TGTGCCAGCAGTCGACTGGGGGCAGTAAATCAGCCCCAGCATTTT.

V is TRBV11-3 and J is TRBJ1-3, with D uncertain. This CDR3 region has 14 residues. Germline V gene data show CDR1 as SGHNT and CDR2 as YENEEA. The V gene lost 11 bases and the J gene lost 1 base, with 15 bases spanning the gap. The CDR3 region is CALGEVNSGNTIYF. The CDR3 nucleotides are TGTGCCCTTGGCGAGGTTAATTCTGGAAACACCATATATTTT.

The V call is TRBV9, the J call TRBJ2-7, with TRBD1 identical over 8 bases. CDR3 length: 17 amino acids. With 3 bases clipped from V and 6 bases from J, the junction kept 17 bases outside the gene matches. The germline V gene has CDR1 SGDLS and CDR2 YYNGEE. The CDR3 coding sequence is TGTGCCAGCAGCGCCGGACAGGGTTACCCACCCGACTCCGAGCAGTACTTC. Amino acids: CASSAGQGYPPDSEQYF.

About this clonotype: The junction and the germline gene differ at one end; a read error may be behind it. The V and J genes are TRBV7-6 and TRBJ2-1; TRBD1 agrees at 8 bases. CDR3 length: 14 amino acids. The V gene's germline CDR1 is SGHVS and CDR2 FNYEAQ. The CDR3 DNA reads TGTGCCGGCAGCTTACCCGGGACAGGCAATGAGCAGTTCTTC. It yields the protein CAGSLPGTGNEQFF.

The CDR3 loop is CASTLSGVSIYEQYF. The CDR3 coding sequence is TGTGCCAGCACCCTTTCCGGGGTTTCTATCTACGAGCAGTACTTC. V and J are TRBV2 and TRBJ2-7; D is possibly TRBD2 (5 bases). Trimming cost V 7 bases and J 3 bases, with 19 bases left between them. Germline V gives CDR1 SNHLY, CDR2 FYNNEI. The CDR3 has 15 residues.

This clonotype was seen ten or more times. V usage is TRBV12-3 or TRBV12-4 and J usage is TRBJ1-1; D is perhaps TRBD1 (6 bases). Between the trimmed V and J ends, which lost 5 bases and 0 bases, there was a span of 16 bases. The length of the CDR3 is 16 residues. CDR3 sequence: CASSDNRVLMNTEAFF. The CDR3 nucleotides are TGTGCCAGCAGTGATAACAGGGTATTAATGAACACTGAAGCTTTCTTT.

This clonotype came up a few times. The CDR3 DNA sequence: TGTGCCAGCAGCCTTTCCGGGACAGGGTACTACGAGCAGTACTTC. As protein: CASSLSGTGYYEQYF. The genes are TRBV3-1 and TRBJ2-7; 9 bases align to TRBD1. Germline CDR1 LGHDT, CDR2 YNNKEL (reference sequence). The ends lost 4 bases at V and 3 bases at J; junction bases unmatched: 7. The CDR3 extends over 15 amino acids.

There are a few counts of this clonotype. The chain recombines TRBV29-1 with TRBJ2-5; tentatively, D is TRBD1 (5 bases). This CDR3 has 12 residues. The V gene lost 6 bases and the J gene lost 2 bases, with 10 bases spanning the gap. Germline V gene lookup returns CDR1 SQVTM and CDR2 ANQGSEA. As DNA, the CDR3 is TGCAGCGTAGGATCAGGGCAAGAGACCCAGTACTTC. It specifies CSVGSGQETQYF.

The rearrangement links TRBV5-1 to TRBJ2-1, with D uncertain. CDR3 length equals 12 residues. Trimming shortened V by 0 bases and J by 9 bases, and 7 bases separated the two germline ends. Germline V gene sequence: CDR1 SGHRS, CDR2 YFSETQ. For the CDR3, the DNA is TGCGCCAGCAGCTTGGGCGGTTCTGAGCAGTTCTTC. Translating gives CASSLGGSEQFF.

The chain recombines TRBV28 with TRBJ2-1; the D is unclear. Trimming left V 8 bases short and J 1 base short, with 15 bases between. The CDR3 sequence is 15 residues long. CDR1 and CDR2 (germline): MDHEN, SYDVKM. Here the CDR3 DNA reads TGTGCCAGCGACCCCAGGCTCCAGTCCTACAATGAGCAGTTCTTC. Its protein is CASDPRLQSYNEQFF.

The rearrangement uses TRBV2 and TRBJ1-1, with 8 bases fitting TRBD1. V shed 11 bases, J shed 6 bases, and the junction held 11 bases outside the gene matches. The V gene's germline CDR1 is SNHLY and CDR2 FYNNEI. The CDR3 totals 13 residues. The CDR3 is CACNRGAGAEAFF. CDR3 nucleotide sequence: TGTGCCTGCAACAGGGGGGCTGGCGCTGAAGCTTTCTTT.

To note about this clonotype: Germline and junction disagree at one end, which may indicate a read error. The chain recombines TRBV7-7 with TRBJ2-3; D tentatively reads TRBD1 or TRBD2 (5 bases each). The germline V gene has CDR1 SSHAT and CDR2 FNYEAQ (reference sequence). This CDR3 comprises 15 residues. In DNA, the CDR3 is TGTGCTAGCAGCTTGAGGGACGACTTGACAGATACGCAGTATTTT. This codes for CASSLRDDLTDTQYF.

This clonotype was seen only a few times. The CDR3 sequence: CASSPRHPGGQETQYF. DNA of the CDR3: TGTGCCAGCAGCCCCCGGCATCCAGGGGGACAAGAGACCCAGTACTTC. The chain uses TRBV9 and TRBJ2-5, with 7 nucleotides matching TRBD1. The junction had 11 bases not matched to a gene; V was cut back by 4 bases and J by 2 bases. This CDR3 has 16 amino acids. The germline V gene encodes CDR1 SGDLS and CDR2 YYNGEE. Looking up the rest from reference TRBV9 and TRBJ2-5 gives the full variable domain: DSGVTQTPKHLITATGQRVTLRCSPRSGDLSVYWYQQSLDQGLQFLIQYYNGEERAKGNILERFSAQQFPDLHSELNLSSLELGDSALYFCASSPRHPGGQETQYFGPGTRLLVL.

This clonotype was picked up a small number of times. The gene calls are TRBV18 and TRBJ1-1; the D gene is possibly TRBD1 (5 bases). Germline assignment: CDR1 KGHSH and CDR2 LQKENI. There are 14 residues in the CDR3. The V end lost 5 bases, the J end lost 0 bases, and 10 bases lay between the germline ends. As DNA, the CDR3 is TGTGCCAGCTCATCGGGGGTAGTGAACACTGAAGCTTTCTTT. It yields the protein CASSSGVVNTEAFF. Combining the CDR3 with reference TRBV18 and TRBJ1-1 gives the whole variable domain NAGVMQNPRHLVRRRGQEARLRCSPMKGHSHVYWYRQLPEEGLKFMVYLQKENIIDESGMPKERFSAEFPKEGPSILRIQQVVRGDSAAYFCASSSGVVNTEAFFGQGTRLTVV.

This clonotype was counted a few times. J is TRBJ2-5 and V is TRBV20-1; weak D call: TRBD1 (5 bases). Germline V gives CDR1 DFQATT, CDR2 SNEGSKA (reference sequence). This CDR3 spans 13 amino acids. V lost 3 bases, J lost 1 base, and 9 bases lay in between. CDR3 in DNA: TGCAGTGCTAGTCAGGGCATCCAAGAGACCCAGTACTTC. Protein: CSASQGIQETQYF.